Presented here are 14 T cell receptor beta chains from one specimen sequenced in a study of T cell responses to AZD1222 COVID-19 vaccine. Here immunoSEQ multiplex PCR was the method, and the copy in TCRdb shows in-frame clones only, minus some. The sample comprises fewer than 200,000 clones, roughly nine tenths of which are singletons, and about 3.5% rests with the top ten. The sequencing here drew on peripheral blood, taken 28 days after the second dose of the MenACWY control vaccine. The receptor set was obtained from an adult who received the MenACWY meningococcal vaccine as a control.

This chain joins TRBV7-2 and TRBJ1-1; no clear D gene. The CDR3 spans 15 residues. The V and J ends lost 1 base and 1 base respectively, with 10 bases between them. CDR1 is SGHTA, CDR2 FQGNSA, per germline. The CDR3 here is CASSLVVGSNTEAFF. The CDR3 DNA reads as TGTGCCAGCAGCTTAGTCGTGGGGTCGAACACTGAAGCTTTCTTT.

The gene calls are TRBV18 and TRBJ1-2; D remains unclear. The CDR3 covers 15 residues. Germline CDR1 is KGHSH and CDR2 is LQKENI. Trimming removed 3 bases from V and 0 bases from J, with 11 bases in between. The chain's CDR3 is CASSPQREANYGYTF. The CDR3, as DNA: TGTGCCAGCTCACCCCAAAGGGAAGCTAACTATGGCTACACCTTC.

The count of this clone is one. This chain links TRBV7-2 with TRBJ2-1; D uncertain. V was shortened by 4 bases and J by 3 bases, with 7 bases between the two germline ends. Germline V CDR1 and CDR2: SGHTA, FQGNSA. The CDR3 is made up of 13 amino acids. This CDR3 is CASSSLNYNEQFF. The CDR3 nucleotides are TGTGCCAGCAGCTCTCTCAACTACAATGAGCAGTTCTTC.

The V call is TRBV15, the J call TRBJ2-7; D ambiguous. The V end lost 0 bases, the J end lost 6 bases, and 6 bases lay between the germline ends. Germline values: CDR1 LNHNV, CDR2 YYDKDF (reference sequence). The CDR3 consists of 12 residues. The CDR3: CATSRDPVEQYF. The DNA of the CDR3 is TGTGCCACCAGCAGAGATCCCGTCGAGCAGTACTTC. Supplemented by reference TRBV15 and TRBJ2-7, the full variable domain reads DAMVIQNPRYQVTQFGKPVTLSCSQTLNHNVMYWYQQKSSQAPKLLFHYYDKDFNNEADTPDNFQSRRPNTSFCFLDIRSPGLGDTAMYLCATSRDPVEQYFGPGTRLTVT.

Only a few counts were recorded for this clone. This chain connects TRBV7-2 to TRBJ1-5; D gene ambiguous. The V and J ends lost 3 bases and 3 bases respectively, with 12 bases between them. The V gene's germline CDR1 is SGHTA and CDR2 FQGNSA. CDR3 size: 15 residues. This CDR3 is CASSLVPNANQPQHF. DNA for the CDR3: TGTGCCAGCAGCTTGGTACCGAACGCCAATCAGCCCCAGCATTTT.

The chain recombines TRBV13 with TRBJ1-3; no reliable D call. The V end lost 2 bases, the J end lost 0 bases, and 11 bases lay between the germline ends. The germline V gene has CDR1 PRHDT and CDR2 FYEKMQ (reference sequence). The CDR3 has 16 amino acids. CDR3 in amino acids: CASSLTSSNSGNTIYF. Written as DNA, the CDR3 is TGTGCCAGCAGCTTAACGTCCTCGAACTCTGGAAACACCATATATTTT. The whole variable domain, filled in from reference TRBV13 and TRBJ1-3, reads AAGVIQSPRHLIKEKRETATLKCYPIPRHDTVYWYQQGPGQDPQFLISFYEKMQSDKGSIPDRFSAQQFSDYHSELNMSSLELGDSALYFCASSLTSSNSGNTIYFGEGSWLTVV.

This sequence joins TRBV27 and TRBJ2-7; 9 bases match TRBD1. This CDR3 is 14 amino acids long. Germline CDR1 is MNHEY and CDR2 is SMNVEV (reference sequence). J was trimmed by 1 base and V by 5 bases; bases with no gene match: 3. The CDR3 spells CASSHGQGSYEQYF. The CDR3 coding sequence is TGTGCCAGCAGTCACGGACAGGGGTCCTACGAGCAGTACTTC.

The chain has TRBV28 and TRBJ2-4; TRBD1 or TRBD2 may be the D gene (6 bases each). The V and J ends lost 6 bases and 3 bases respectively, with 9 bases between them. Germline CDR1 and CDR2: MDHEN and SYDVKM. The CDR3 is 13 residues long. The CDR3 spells CASRKGGKNIQYF. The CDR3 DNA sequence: TGTGCCAGCAGGAAGGGGGGCAAAAACATTCAGTACTTC. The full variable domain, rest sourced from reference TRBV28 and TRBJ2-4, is DVKVTQSSRYLVKRTGEKVFLECVQDMDHENMFWYRQDPGLGLRLIYFSYDVKMKEKGDIPEGYSVSREKKERFSLILESASTNQTSMYLCASRKGGKNIQYFGAGTRLSVL.

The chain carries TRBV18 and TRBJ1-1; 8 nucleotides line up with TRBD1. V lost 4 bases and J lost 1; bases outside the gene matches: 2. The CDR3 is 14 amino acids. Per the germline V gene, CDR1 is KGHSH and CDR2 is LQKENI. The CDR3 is CASSLGQGNTEAFF. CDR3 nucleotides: TGTGCCAGCTCACTAGGACAGGGGAACACTGAAGCTTTCTTT.

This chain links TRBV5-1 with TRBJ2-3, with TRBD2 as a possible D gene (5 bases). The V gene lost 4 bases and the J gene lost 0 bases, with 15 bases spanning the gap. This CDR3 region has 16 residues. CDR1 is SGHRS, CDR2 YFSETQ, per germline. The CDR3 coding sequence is TGCGCCAGCAGCACCCTGCGGACTCCTAGCACAGATACGCAGTATTTT. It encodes CASSTLRTPSTDTQYF.

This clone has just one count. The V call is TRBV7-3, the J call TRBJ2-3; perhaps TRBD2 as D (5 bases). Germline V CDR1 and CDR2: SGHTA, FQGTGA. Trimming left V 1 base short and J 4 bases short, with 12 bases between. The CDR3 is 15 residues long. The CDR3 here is CASSLNMGDPDTQYF. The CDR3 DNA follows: TGTGCCAGCAGCTTAAATATGGGAGATCCAGATACGCAGTATTTT.

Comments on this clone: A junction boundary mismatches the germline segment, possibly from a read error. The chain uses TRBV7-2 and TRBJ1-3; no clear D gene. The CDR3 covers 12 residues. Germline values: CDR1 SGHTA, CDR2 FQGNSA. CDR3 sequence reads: CASSTPGNTIYF. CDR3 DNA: TGTGCCAGCAGCACCCCTGGGAACACCATATATTTT.

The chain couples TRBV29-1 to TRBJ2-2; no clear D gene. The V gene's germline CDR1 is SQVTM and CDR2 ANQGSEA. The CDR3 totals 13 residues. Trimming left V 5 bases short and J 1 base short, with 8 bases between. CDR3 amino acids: CSVKPLNTGELFF. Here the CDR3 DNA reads TGCAGCGTTAAACCCTTGAACACCGGGGAGCTGTTTTTT.

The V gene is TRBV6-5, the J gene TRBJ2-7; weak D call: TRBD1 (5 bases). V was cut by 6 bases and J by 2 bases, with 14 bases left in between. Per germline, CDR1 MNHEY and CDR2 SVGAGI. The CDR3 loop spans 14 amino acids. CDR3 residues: CASRRQLTTYEQYF. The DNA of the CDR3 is TGTGCCAGCAGGCGACAGCTTACGACCTACGAGCAGTACTTC.